What follows are 14 T cell receptor beta chains derived from one specimen sequenced in a study of blood T cells in healthy people across ages. A second PCR, run for roughly 7 to 11 cycles, used a sample-barcoded 5' primer plus a J-beta primer mix. TCRdb processed the 5' RACE reads anew with MiXCR; each CDR3 protein has one entry. The data contain about 780,000 distinct CDR3 sequences, around half of them singletons. Sample: blood. These receptors came from a man older than 75 in good health.

V and J are TRBV20-1 and TRBJ2-5, with 13 bases fitting TRBD2. The end of the DNA aligns better with TRBJ2-7, so the J call may be wrong. CDR1 is DFQATT and CDR2 is SNEGSKA in the germline V gene (reference sequence). The CDR3 runs 11 residues. CDR3 coding DNA: TGCAGAGGACTAGCGGGAGACGAGCAGTACTTC. Encoded protein: CRGLAGDEQYF.

The table lists this clonotype with a few counts. The V call is TRBV2, the J call TRBJ2-5; TRBD2 aligns across 8 bases. CDR1 SNHLY and CDR2 FYNNEI come from the germline V gene. CDR3 size: 15 residues. The trim removed 0 bases at V and 5 bases at J, leaving 5 bases unmatched. This chain's CDR3 is CASSEASGGGETQYF. The CDR3 bases are TGTGCCAGCAGTGAAGCGAGCGGGGGTGGGGAGACCCAGTACTTC.

CDR3 sequence (DNA): TGCAGTGTTCTAGCGGAAAGCACAGATACGCAGTATTTT. The encoded protein is CSVLAESTDTQYF. The V and J genes are TRBV20-1 and TRBJ2-3, with 7 bases matching TRBD2. The CDR3 contains 13 residues. With V trimmed by 7 bases and J by 0 bases, 4 bases remained unmatched. Germline CDR1 DFQATT, CDR2 SNEGSKA (reference sequence).

Notes on this clonotype: A much bigger clone sits one base away, suggesting this may be a read error. The genes are TRBV28 and TRBJ2-7; no definite D call. The DNA matches TRBJ2-5 better at its end, which makes the J call doubtful. Looked up from germline, CDR1 is MDHEN and CDR2 is SYDVKM. The CDR3 loop spans 13 amino acids. The CDR3 region is CASRALPVETQYF. CDR3 DNA sequence: TGTGCCAGCAGAGCCCTCCCGGTGGAGACCCAGTACTTC.

In this sample, this clonotype turned up once. The chain links TRBV20-1 to TRBJ2-7; D possibly corresponds to TRBD2 (7 bases). CDR3 size: 16 residues. The V end was cut by 5 bases, the J end by 7 bases, with 27 bases between. The V gene's germline CDR1 is DFQATT and CDR2 SNEGSKA (reference sequence). The CDR3 region has the DNA TGCAGTGCTGGGACCTTCCGGGGGGCCCGCCCCAATGAGCAGTACTTC. Translated, it gives CSAGTFRGARPNEQYF.

Note on this clonotype: This may be a read error, as it is one base from a much larger clone. This chain links TRBV7-8 with TRBJ2-5, with D perhaps given as TRBD1 or TRBD2 (6 bases each). This CDR3 has 14 amino acids. V lost 6 bases and J lost 11, with 22 bases in between. The germline V gene has CDR1 SGHVS and CDR2 FQNEAQ. The CDR3 nucleotides are TGTGCCAGCAGGAGGATGGGGGGCGGCAATGAGCAGTACTTC. This encodes CASRRMGGGNEQYF.

Comment on this clonotype: An end of the junction differs from the germline gene, which may be a read error. This sequence joins TRBV3-1 and TRBJ2-4; possibly TRBD1 or TRBD2 for D (7 bases each). Looked up from germline, CDR1 is LGHDT and CDR2 is YNNKEL (reference sequence). This CDR3 spans 12 amino acids. In DNA, the CDR3 is TGTGCCTGCAGCCCAGGGGGGGACATTCAGTACTTC. Its protein product is CACSPGGDIQYF. The variable domain in full, with the rest retrieved from reference TRBV3-1 and TRBJ2-4, is DTAVSQTPKYLVTQMGNDKSIKCEQNLGHDTMYWYKQDSKKFLKIMFSYNNKELIINETVPNRFSPKSPDKAHLNLHINSLELGDSAVYFCACSPGGDIQYFGAGTRLSVL.

The gene calls are TRBV28 and TRBJ1-2, with unresolved D. Trimming cost V 8 bases and J 8 bases, with 12 bases left between them. Germline assignment: CDR1 MDHEN and CDR2 SYDVKM. CDR3 length: 11 amino acids. The CDR3 DNA is TGTGCCAGCCATTACAAAGCAGGCTACACCTTC. It specifies CASHYKAGYTF.

This clonotype was seen only a few times. The genes are TRBV6-6 and TRBJ2-5; D possibly matches TRBD1 or TRBD2 (6 bases each). V dropped 5 bases and J dropped 1 base, with 11 bases sitting between them. The CDR3 has 14 amino acids. Germline loops: CDR1 MNHNY, CDR2 SVGAGI (reference sequence). The CDR3 loop reads CASSTRGPQETQYF. DNA of the CDR3: TGTGCCAGCAGTACCCGGGGGCCCCAAGAGACCCAGTACTTC.

The CDR3 region is CASSEQGAEAFF. The CDR3, as DNA: TGTGCCAGCAGTGAACAGGGCGCTGAAGCTTTCTTT. The rearrangement uses TRBV25-1 and TRBJ1-1; TRBD1 might be the D (5 bases). The CDR3 is 12 residues long. Looked up from germline, CDR1 is MGHDK and CDR2 is SYGVNS. V was shortened by 2 bases and J by 6 bases, with 7 bases between the two germline ends.

The table lists this clonotype with a count of one. The chain has TRBV7-9 and TRBJ1-2; D is unresolved. Germline-derived CDR1 and CDR2 are SEHNR and FQNEAQ (reference sequence). There are 13 residues in the CDR3. CDR3 sequence reads: CSSSRETPYGYTF. The CDR3 DNA reads TGTAGCAGCAGCCGGGAAACGCCCTATGGCTACACCTTC.

Worth noting for this clonotype: A much larger clone is a single base away; this may be a read error. The gene calls are TRBV4-2 and TRBJ2-3; a possible D gene is TRBD2 (6 bases). Trimming cost V 5 bases and J 10 bases, with 25 bases left between them. From germline, CDR1 is LGHNA and CDR2 YNFKEQ. This CDR3 comprises 16 residues. The CDR3 is CASSGRTNGEEGAQYF. Written as DNA, the CDR3 is TGTGCCAGCAGCGGACGGACTAACGGAGAGGAAGGTGCGCAGTATTTT.

The V call is TRBV29-1, the J call TRBJ2-5; the D is unclear. Germline CDR1 reads SQVTM; CDR2 reads ANQGSEA. This CDR3 is built from 12 residues. Trimming stripped 0 bases from V and 11 bases from J, with 13 bases between. The CDR3 region is CSVEETKNEQYF. The CDR3 DNA reads TGCAGCGTTGAAGAGACGAAGAATGAGCAGTACTTC. The complete variable domain, with remaining parts taken from reference TRBV29-1 and TRBJ2-5, reads SAVISQKPSRDICQRGTSLTIQCQVDSQVTMMFWYRQQPGQSLTLIATANQGSEATYESGFVIDKFPISRPNLTFSTLTVSNMSPEDSSIYLCSVEETKNEQYFGPGTRLLVL.

This rearrangement joins TRBV11-2 to TRBJ2-4; 9 bases fit TRBD2. The CDR3 has 18 amino acids. Germline V gene sequence: CDR1 SGHAT, CDR2 FQNNGV. V shed 3 bases, J shed 5 bases, and the junction held 14 bases outside the gene matches. CDR3 sequence: CASSLDLAGILEENIQYF. The CDR3 DNA reads TGTGCCAGCAGCTTGGACCTAGCGGGAATCTTGGAGGAAAACATTCAGTACTTC.